These 3 T cell receptor beta chains share one sample of origin, sequenced in a study of the immune and genomic landscape of osteosarcoma. The assay was immunoSEQ multiplex PCR, and TCRdb's table has in-frame clones only and misses some. The sample lists about 2,800 clones, over 65% occurring once. What was sequenced was metastatic tumor tissue from the lung. The origin of the receptors is a woman between 18 and 29 years old with osteosarcoma.

This chain uses TRBV11-2 with TRBJ1-3; D is undetermined. The CDR3 is 13 residues long. Per the germline V gene, CDR1 is SGHAT and CDR2 is FQNNGV. V shed 5 bases and J shed 2 bases, with 7 bases lying between them. The CDR3 DNA reads TGTGCCAGCAGCCACTCCACTGGAAACACCATATATTTT. Amino acids: CASSHSTGNTIYF.

The chain has TRBV7-2 and TRBJ2-1; 7 bases agree with TRBD2. The CDR3 is 15 residues long. CDR1 and CDR2 (germline): SGHTA, FQGNSA. With V trimmed by 5 bases and J by 9 bases, 13 bases remained unmatched. CDR3: CASSATRAGVREQFF. DNA for the CDR3: TGTGCCAGCAGCGCAACGAGGGCGGGGGTCCGTGAGCAGTTCTTC.

This sequence joins TRBV7-8 and TRBJ1-5; 8 bases match TRBD1. V shed 2 bases, J shed 4 bases, and the junction held 7 bases outside the gene matches. This CDR3 region has 16 residues. CDR1 SGHVS and CDR2 FQNEAQ come from the germline V gene. CDR3 in DNA: TGTGCCAGCAGCTTACAGGGGGCAAATGGAAATCAGCCCCAGCATTTT. Protein sequence: CASSLQGANGNQPQHF.